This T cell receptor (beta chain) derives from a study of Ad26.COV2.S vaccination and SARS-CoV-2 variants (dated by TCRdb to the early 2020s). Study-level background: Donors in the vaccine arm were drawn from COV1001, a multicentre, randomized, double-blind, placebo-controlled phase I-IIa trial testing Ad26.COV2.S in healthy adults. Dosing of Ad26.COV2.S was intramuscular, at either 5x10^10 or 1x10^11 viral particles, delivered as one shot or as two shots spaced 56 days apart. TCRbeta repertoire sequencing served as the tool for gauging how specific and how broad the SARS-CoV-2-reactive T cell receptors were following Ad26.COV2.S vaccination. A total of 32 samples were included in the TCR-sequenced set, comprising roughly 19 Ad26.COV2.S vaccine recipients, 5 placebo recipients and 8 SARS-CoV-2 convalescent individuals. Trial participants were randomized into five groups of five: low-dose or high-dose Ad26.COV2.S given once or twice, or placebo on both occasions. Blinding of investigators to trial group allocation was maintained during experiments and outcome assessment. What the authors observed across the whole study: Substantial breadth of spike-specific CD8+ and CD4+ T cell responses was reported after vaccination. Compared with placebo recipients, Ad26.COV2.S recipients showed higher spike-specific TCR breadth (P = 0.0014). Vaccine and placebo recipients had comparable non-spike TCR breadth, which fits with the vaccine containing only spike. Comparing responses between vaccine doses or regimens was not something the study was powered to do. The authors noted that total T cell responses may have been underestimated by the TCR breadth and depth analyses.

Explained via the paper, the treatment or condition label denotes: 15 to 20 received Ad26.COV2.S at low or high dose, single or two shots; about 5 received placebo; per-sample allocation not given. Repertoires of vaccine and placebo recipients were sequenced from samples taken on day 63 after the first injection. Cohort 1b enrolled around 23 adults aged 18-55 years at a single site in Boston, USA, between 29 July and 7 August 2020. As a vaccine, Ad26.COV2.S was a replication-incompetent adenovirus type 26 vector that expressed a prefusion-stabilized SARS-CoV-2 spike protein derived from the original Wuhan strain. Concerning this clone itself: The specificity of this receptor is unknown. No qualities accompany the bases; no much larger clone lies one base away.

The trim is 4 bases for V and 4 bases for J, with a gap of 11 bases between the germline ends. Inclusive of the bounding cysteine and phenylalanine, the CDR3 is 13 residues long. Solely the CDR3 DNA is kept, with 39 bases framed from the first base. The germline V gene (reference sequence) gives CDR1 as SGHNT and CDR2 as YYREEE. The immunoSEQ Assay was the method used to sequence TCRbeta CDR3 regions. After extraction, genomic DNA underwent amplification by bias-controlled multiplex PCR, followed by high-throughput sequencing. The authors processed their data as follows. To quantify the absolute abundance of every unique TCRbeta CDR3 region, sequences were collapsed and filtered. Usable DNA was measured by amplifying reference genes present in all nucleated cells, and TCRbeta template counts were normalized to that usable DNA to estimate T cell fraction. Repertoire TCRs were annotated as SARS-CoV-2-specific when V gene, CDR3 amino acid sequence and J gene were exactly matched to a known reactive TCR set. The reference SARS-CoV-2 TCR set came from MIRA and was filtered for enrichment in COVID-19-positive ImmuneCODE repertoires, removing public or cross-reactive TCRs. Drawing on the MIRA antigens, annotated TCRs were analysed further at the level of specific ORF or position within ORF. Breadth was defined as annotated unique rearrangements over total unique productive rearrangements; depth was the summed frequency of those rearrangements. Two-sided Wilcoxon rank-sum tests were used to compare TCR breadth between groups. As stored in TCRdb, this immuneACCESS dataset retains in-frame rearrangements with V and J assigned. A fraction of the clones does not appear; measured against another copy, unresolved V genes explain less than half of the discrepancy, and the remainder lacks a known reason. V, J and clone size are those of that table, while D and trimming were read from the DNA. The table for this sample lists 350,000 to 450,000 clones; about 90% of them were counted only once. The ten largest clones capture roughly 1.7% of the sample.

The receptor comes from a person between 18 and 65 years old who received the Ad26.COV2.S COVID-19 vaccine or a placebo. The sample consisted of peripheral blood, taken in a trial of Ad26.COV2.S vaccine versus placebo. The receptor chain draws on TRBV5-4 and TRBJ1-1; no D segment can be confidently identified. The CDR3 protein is CASSGKSGTEAFF. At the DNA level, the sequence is TGTGCCAGCAGCGGGAAATCTGGCACTGAAGCTTTCTTT.